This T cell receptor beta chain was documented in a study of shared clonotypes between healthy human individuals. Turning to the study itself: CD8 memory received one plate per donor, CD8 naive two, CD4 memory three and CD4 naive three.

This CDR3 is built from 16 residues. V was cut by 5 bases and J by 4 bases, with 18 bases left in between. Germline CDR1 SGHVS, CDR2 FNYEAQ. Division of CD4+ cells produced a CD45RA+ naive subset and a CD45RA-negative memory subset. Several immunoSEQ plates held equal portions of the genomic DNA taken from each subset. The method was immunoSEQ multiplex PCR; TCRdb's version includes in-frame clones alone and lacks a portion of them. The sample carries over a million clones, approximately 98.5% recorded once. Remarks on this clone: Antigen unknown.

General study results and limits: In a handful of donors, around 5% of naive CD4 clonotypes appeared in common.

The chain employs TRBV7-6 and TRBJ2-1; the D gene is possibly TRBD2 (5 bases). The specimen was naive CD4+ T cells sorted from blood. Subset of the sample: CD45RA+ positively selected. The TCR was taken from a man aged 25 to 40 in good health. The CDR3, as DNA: TGTGCCAGCAGCCCCGCCCCGGGAATCACTTACAATGAGCAGTTCTTC. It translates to CASSPAPGITYNEQFF.